This is a list of T cell receptor beta chains from one sample in a study of blood T cell repertoires in COVID-19. Sequencing was performed with immunoSEQ multiplex PCR; in TCRdb, only in-frame clones are kept and a portion is missing. The sample consists of about 70,000 clones, approximately 89% of them appearing once. Sequenced material: peripheral blood. The receptor source for this set is a man in his fifties with COVID-19, enrolled during active disease. CDR3s include the opening cysteine and the closing phenylalanine or tryptophan. A D gene is named only where the DNA matches it firmly. Clone size is given for some rows only: seen once, a few or many times, or a class if the clone is expanded.

TRBD2,.,TRBV27,TRBJ2-2,CASSLSFTGTSRSTGELFF,TGTGCCAGCAGTTTATCGTTTACGGGGACTAGCCGTTCCACCGGGGAGCTGTTTTTT
.,.,TRBV27,TRBJ1-4,CASSLTPGRELFF,TGTGCCAGCAGTTTAACGCCGGGAAGGGAACTGTTTTTT
.,once,TRBV6-2/TRBV6-3,TRBJ1-2,CASSPGTWNGYTF,TGTGCCAGCAGTCCCGGGACATGGAATGGCTACACCTTC
.,.,TRBV27,TRBJ1-4,CASSLSKARGEKLFF,TGTGCCAGCAGTTTATCGAAGGCTAGGGGTGAAAAACTGTTTTTT
TRBD1,.,TRBV5-5,TRBJ2-3,CASSLGTGWMGDTQYF,TGTGCCAGCAGCTTGGGGACAGGGTGGATGGGGGATACGCAGTATTTT
.,.,TRBV19,TRBJ1-5,CASSIGPTGFNQPQHF,TGTGCCAGTAGTATAGGCCCGACAGGTTTCAATCAGCCCCAGCATTTT
.,.,TRBV7-8,TRBJ2-1,CASSPRVYNEQFF,TGTGCCAGCAGCCCACGCGTGTACAATGAGCAGTTCTTC
.,.,TRBV25-1,TRBJ1-6,CASSGQNLVSPLHF,TGTGCCAGCTCTGGACAGAACCTTGTGTCACCCCTCCACTTT
.,.,TRBV30,TRBJ1-5,CAWTQGGSGQPQHF,TGTGCCTGGACCCAAGGAGGGTCGGGTCAGCCCCAGCATTTT
.,few,TRBV5-1,TRBJ2-2,CASSFRGDYNTGELFF,TGCGCCAGCAGCTTTAGAGGAGATTACAACACCGGGGAGCTGTTTTTT
TRBD2,.,TRBV13,TRBJ2-5,CATGIQRDPQETQYF,TGTGCCACAGGGATTCAGCGGGACCCTCAAGAGACCCAGTACTTC
TRBD2,.,TRBV24-1,TRBJ2-2,CATSGRTSGAMELFF,TGTGCCACCAGTGGTCGGACTAGCGGCGCTATGGAGCTGTTTTTT
TRBD2,once,TRBV14,TRBJ2-7,CASSLTTSVQQYF,TGTGCCAGCAGCCTTACGACTAGCGTACAGCAGTACTTC
TRBD2,.,TRBV6-5,TRBJ2-1,CASSYSSGSSYNEQFF,TGTGCCAGCAGTTACTCTAGCGGGAGCTCCTACAATGAGCAGTTCTTC
TRBD1,.,TRBV5-6,TRBJ1-2,CASILLTGVEGYTF,TGTGCCAGCATCCTACTTACAGGGGTGGAAGGCTACACCTTC
.,.,TRBV19,TRBJ1-1,CASSIETATEAFF,TGTGCCAGTAGTATAGAGACAGCCACTGAAGCTTTCTTT
.,.,TRBV5-1,TRBJ1-1,CASSLGQGWTEAFF,TGCGCCAGCAGCTTGGGGCAGGGGTGGACTGAAGCTTTCTTT
TRBD1,.,TRBV6-1,TRBJ2-5,CASSELGTAQETQYF,TGTGCCAGCAGTGAACTCGGGACAGCACAAGAGACCCAGTACTTC
.,.,TRBV28,TRBJ1-4,CASSYERKKLFF,TGTGCCAGCAGTTATGAGAGGAAAAAACTGTTTTTT
TRBD1,.,TRBV18,TRBJ2-2,CASLGQGANTGELFF,TGTGCCAGCTTAGGACAGGGGGCGAACACCGGGGAGCTGTTTTTT
.,.,TRBV7-2,TRBJ1-1,CASSLVGGWVNTEAFF,TGTGCCAGCAGCTTAGTCGGAGGGTGGGTGAACACTGAAGCTTTCTTT
.,.,TRBV19,TRBJ1-5,CASSRAYSNQPQHF,TGTGCCAGTAGTAGGGCTTATAGCAATCAGCCCCAGCATTTT
.,once,TRBV14,TRBJ1-1,CASSQVQSMNTEAFF,TGTGCCAGCAGCCAAGTACAGAGCATGAACACTGAAGCTTTCTTT
.,few,TRBV5-4,TRBJ2-2,CASSRKTVSNTGELFF,TGTGCCAGCAGCCGAAAGACAGTGTCGAACACCGGGGAGCTGTTTTTT
TRBD1,.,TRBV6-4,TRBJ1-4,CASSGGQGHEKLFF,TGTGCCAGCAGTGGGGGACAGGGGCACGAAAAACTGTTTTTT
TRBD1,.,TRBV5-4,TRBJ1-4,CASSQWTGNNEKLFF,TGTGCCAGCAGCCAATGGACAGGGAATAATGAAAAACTGTTTTTT
.,once,TRBV28,TRBJ1-1,CASSVGQLNTEAFF,TGTGCCAGCAGTGTCGGACAACTGAACACTGAAGCTTTCTTT
.,.,TRBV6-5,TRBJ1-3,CGLEAGNTIYF,TGTGGACTTGAGGCCGGAAACACCATATATTTT
TRBD1,.,TRBV19,TRBJ2-7,CASSLGTGDSYEQYF,TGTGCCAGTAGTCTCGGGACAGGGGATTCCTACGAGCAGTACTTC
TRBD2,.,TRBV18,TRBJ2-3,CASSPVRAGGGTDTQYF,TGTGCCAGCTCACCAGTGAGAGCGGGAGGGGGAACAGATACGCAGTATTTT
.,.,TRBV6-1,TRBJ1-2,CASSDTGQYGYTF,TGTGCCAGCAGTGACACAGGGCAGTATGGCTACACCTTC